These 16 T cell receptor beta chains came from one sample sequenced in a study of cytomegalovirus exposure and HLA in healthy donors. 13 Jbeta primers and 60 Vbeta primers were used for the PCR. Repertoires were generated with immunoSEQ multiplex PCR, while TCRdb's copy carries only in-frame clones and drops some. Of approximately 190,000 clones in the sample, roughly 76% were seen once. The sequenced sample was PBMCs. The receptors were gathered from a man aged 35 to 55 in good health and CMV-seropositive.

The CDR3 DNA sequence: TGTGCCAGCATTTTTCAGGATTTAGATACGCAGTATTTT. Protein sequence: CASIFQDLDTQYF. The chain combines TRBV27 with TRBJ2-3; D gene ambiguous. This CDR3 spans 13 amino acids. CDR1 MNHEY and CDR2 SMNVEV come from the germline V gene (reference sequence). V was pared by 7 bases and J by 5 bases, with 13 bases between.

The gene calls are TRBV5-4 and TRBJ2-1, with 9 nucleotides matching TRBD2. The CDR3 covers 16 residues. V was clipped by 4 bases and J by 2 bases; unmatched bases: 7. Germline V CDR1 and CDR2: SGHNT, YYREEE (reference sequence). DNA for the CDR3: TGTGCCAGCAGCGGAGGGACTAGCCCAACCTACAATGAGCAGTTCTTC. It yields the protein CASSGGTSPTYNEQFF.

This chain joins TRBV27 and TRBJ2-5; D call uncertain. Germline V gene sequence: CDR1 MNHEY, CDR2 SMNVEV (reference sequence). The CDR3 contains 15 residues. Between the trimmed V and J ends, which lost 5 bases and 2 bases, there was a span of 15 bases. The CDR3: CASSPIPLWQETQYF. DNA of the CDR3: TGTGCCAGCAGTCCTATACCGCTCTGGCAAGAGACCCAGTACTTC.

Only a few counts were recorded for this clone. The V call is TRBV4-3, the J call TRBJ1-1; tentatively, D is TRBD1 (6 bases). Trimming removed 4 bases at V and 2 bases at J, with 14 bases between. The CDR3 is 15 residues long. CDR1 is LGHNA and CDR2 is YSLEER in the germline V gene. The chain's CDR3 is CASSPHRDSNTEAFF. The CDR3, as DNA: TGCGCCAGCAGCCCCCACAGGGATTCTAACACTGAAGCTTTCTTT.

The CDR3 DNA follows: TGTGCCAGCAGCTTGGAACCAGGGGTTAACTATGGCTACACCTTC. Amino acid sequence: CASSLEPGVNYGYTF. This sequence joins TRBV5-6 and TRBJ1-2; tentative D call: TRBD1 (6 bases). Germline V gives CDR1 SGHDT, CDR2 YYEEEE. The CDR3 consists of 15 residues. V lost 0 bases to trimming and J lost 1 base, with 10 bases between them.

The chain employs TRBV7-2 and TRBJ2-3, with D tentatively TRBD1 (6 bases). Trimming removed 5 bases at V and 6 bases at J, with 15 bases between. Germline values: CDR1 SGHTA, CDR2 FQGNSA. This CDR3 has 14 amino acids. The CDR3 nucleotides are TGTGCCAGCAGCCCGACAGGAGCCCGGGATACGCAGTATTTT. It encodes CASSPTGARDTQYF.

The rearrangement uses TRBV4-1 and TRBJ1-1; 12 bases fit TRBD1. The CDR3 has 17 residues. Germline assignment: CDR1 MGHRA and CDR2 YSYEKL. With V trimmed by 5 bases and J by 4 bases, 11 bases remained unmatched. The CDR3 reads CASSMTPGQGAFTEAFF. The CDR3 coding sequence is TGCGCCAGCAGCATGACGCCGGGACAGGGGGCCTTCACTGAAGCTTTCTTT.

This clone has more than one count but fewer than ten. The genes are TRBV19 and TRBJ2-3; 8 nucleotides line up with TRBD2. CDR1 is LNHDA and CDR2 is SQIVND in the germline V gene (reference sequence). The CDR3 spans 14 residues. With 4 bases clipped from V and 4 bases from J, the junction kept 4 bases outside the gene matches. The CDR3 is CASSSGGWPDTQYF. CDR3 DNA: TGTGCCAGTAGTAGCGGGGGGTGGCCAGATACGCAGTATTTT.

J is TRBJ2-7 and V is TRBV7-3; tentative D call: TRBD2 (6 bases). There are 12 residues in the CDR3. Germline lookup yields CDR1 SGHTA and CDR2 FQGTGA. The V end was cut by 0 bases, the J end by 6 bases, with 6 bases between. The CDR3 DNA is TGTGCCAGCAGCTTAACCGGGGGCGAGCAGTACTTC. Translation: CASSLTGGEQYF.

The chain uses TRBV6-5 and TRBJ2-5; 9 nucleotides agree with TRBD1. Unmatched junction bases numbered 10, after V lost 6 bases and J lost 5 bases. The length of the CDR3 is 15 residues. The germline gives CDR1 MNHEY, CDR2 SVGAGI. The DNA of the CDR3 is TGTGCCAGCAGACCGTGGACAGGGGAAACGGAGACCCAGTACTTC. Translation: CASRPWTGETETQYF.

The CDR3 bases are TGTGCCAGCAGCCCCAGGGCCTCCTCTTGGGAGCAGTACTTC. Its translation: CASSPRASSWEQYF. The chain joins TRBV5-4 to TRBJ2-7; D may be TRBD1 (5 bases). The CDR3 is 14 amino acids. Germline V gene lookup returns CDR1 SGHNT and CDR2 YYREEE (reference sequence). V dropped 4 bases and J dropped 7 bases, with 18 bases sitting between them.

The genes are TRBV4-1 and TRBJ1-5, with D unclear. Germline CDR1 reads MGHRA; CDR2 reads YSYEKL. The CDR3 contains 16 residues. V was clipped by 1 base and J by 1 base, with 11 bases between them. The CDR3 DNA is TGCGCCAGCAGCCAAGGGGTAGGGAGAAGCAATCAGCCCCAGCATTTT. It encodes CASSQGVGRSNQPQHF.

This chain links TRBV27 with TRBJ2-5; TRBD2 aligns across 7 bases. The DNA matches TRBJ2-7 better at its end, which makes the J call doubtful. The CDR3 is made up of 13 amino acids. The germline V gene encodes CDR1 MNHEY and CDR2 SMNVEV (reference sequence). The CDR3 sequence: CASSFLTGGEQYF. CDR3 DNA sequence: TGTGCCAGCAGTTTCCTGACGGGGGGCGAGCAGTACTTC.

DNA for the CDR3: TGTGCCAGTAGTATGGGACAGGCCATTAGCAATCAGCCCCAGCATTTT. Its translation: CASSMGQAISNQPQHF. The J gene is TRBJ1-5, the V gene TRBV19; the match to TRBD1 covers 8 bases. The J segment lost 0 bases and the V segment lost 3 bases, leaving 4 bases of the junction unmatched. Germline lookup yields CDR1 LNHDA and CDR2 SQIVND (reference sequence). The CDR3 totals 16 residues.

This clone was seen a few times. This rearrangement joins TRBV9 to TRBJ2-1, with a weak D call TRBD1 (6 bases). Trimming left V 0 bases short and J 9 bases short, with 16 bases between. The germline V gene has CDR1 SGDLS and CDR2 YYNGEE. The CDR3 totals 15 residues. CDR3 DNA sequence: TGTGCCAGCAGCGTAGGAGTTCAGGGGTTTACTGAGCAGTTCTTC. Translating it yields CASSVGVQGFTEQFF. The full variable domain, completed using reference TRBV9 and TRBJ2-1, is DSGVTQTPKHLITATGQRVTLRCSPRSGDLSVYWYQQSLDQGLQFLIQYYNGEERAKGNILERFSAQQFPDLHSELNLSSLELGDSALYFCASSVGVQGFTEQFFGPGTRLTVL.

The CDR3 DNA follows: TGCGCCAGCAGCTTGGTCAGGGGGAACGAGCAGTACTTC. Residues: CASSLVRGNEQYF. The chain employs TRBV5-1 and TRBJ2-5, with 7 bases lining up with TRBD1. The J call may be incorrect, as the DNA end agrees better with TRBJ2-7. CDR3 length: 13 residues. The germline gives CDR1 SGHRS, CDR2 YFSETQ.